The sample holds a few counts of the clone carrying this TCR beta chain. Its antigen is unknown. The data belong to a study of identical twins. Study-wide findings and caveats: Modelling approaches yielded underestimates of out-of-frame TCR alpha sharing between monozygotic twins.

Template switching added a universal primer binding site, and final cDNA carried unique molecular identifiers. TCRdb analysed the 5' RACE reads with MiXCR anew, one entry per CDR3 protein. The data hold 1.5 million to 2 million distinct CDR3 sequences, with less than 35% observed a single time. This CDR3 is 13 amino acids long. Looked up from germline, CDR1 is MGHRA and CDR2 is YSYEKL. Trimming cost V 0 bases and J 4 bases, with 6 bases left between them. The chain recombines TRBV4-1 with TRBJ2-5; D is unresolved. Sample: cord blood. The TCR comes from a newborn girl in good health. In DNA, the CDR3 is TGCGCCAGCAGCCAAGAAGTCCTAGAGACCCAGTACTTC. Translation gives CASSQEVLETQYF.